Following are 23 T cell receptor beta chains from one sample sequenced in a study of blood T cell repertoires in COVID-19. Clones were read by immunoSEQ multiplex PCR, and TCRdb kept only the in-frame ones, dropping some. The sample has about 210,000 clones; more than 65% are singletons. Sequencing was performed on peripheral blood. The receptors here all came from a man aged 45-65 years with active or convalescent COVID-19.

This chain links TRBV6-5 with TRBJ1-2; D remains unclear. Germline CDR1 is MNHEY and CDR2 is SVGAGI. V was shortened by 5 bases and J by 4 bases, with 14 bases between the two germline ends. The CDR3 has 14 residues. The chain's CDR3 is CASSPLRELYGYTF. The CDR3 nucleotides read TGTGCCAGCAGTCCCTTGCGGGAACTCTATGGCTACACCTTC.

The chain is built from TRBV7-2 and TRBJ2-3; maybe TRBD1 (6 bases). Per germline, CDR1 SGHTA and CDR2 FQGNSA. The V gene lost 5 bases and the J gene lost 3 bases, with 15 bases spanning the gap. The length of the CDR3 is 15 residues. CDR3 sequence: CASSKDRFDTDTQYF. The CDR3, as DNA: TGTGCCAGCAGCAAAGACAGGTTCGATACAGATACGCAGTATTTT.

This clone has only one observation. This rearrangement joins TRBV28 to TRBJ1-1, with 7 bases lining up with TRBD1. Trimming cost V 7 bases and J 5 bases; bases outside gene matches: 16. The germline V gene encodes CDR1 MDHEN and CDR2 SYDVKM. CDR3 length: 16 amino acids. This chain's CDR3 is CASTVWGRGGETEAFF. In nucleotides, the CDR3 is TGTGCCAGCACCGTTTGGGGGCGAGGGGGCGAAACTGAAGCTTTCTTT.

V is TRBV5-6 and J is TRBJ2-7, with 8 bases matching TRBD1. The CDR3 loop spans 16 amino acids. The ends lost 4 bases at V and 7 bases at J; junction bases unmatched: 16. Germline V CDR1 and CDR2: SGHDT, YYEEEE. The CDR3 bases are TGTGCCAGCAGCCGAGTCTCGTTTGGCAGGGGGCGAGAGCAGTACTTC. Encoded protein: CASSRVSFGRGREQYF.

This clone was picked up a small number of times. The V gene is TRBV6-5, the J gene TRBJ1-2; 8 bases are shared with TRBD1. The CDR3 is 15 residues long. The V gene end was trimmed by 4 bases and the J gene end by 4 bases; junction bases not matched to a gene: 8. Germline CDR1 is MNHEY and CDR2 is SVGAGI. In DNA form, the CDR3 reads TGTGCCAGCAGTTCCCGGCAGGGGGCGGGCTATGGCTACACCTTC. The encoded protein is CASSSRQGAGYGYTF.

This clone came up a few times. The rearrangement uses TRBV2 and TRBJ2-7; D perhaps matches TRBD1 (6 bases). This CDR3 has 13 amino acids. The V end lost 4 bases, the J end lost 5 bases, and 12 bases lay between the germline ends. Germline values: CDR1 SNHLY, CDR2 FYNNEI. The DNA for the CDR3 is TGTGCCAGCAGTGTTAACAGGGCCCACGAGCAGTACTTC. Translating it yields CASSVNRAHEQYF.

This clone showed up just once. The chain carries TRBV7-3 and TRBJ1-1; a possible D gene is TRBD1 (5 bases). The V end lost 8 bases, the J end lost 1 base, and 11 bases lay between the germline ends. The CDR3 consists of 13 residues. CDR1 and CDR2 (germline): SGHTA, FQGTGA. CDR3 sequence reads: CASSGQPNTEAFF. CDR3 nucleotides: TGTGCCAGCTCCGGACAACCGAACACTGAAGCTTTCTTT.

The V and J genes are TRBV5-5 and TRBJ1-1; 7 bases match TRBD1. The CDR3 runs 15 residues. The J segment lost 4 bases and the V segment lost 0 bases, leaving 6 bases of the junction unmatched. Germline lookup yields CDR1 SGHKS and CDR2 YYEKEE (reference sequence). CDR3 sequence reads: CASSLGGRQGTEAFF. CDR3 bases: TGTGCCAGCAGCTTGGGGGGGAGACAGGGCACTGAAGCTTTCTTT.

This clone was seen just once. The V call is TRBV19, the J call TRBJ2-1; TRBD1 matches 9 bases. CDR1 is LNHDA and CDR2 is SQIVND in the germline V gene (reference sequence). CDR3 length equals 14 residues. V gave up 9 bases and J gave up 4 bases; unmatched junction bases: 7. Here the CDR3 reads CASTSGTGYNEQFF. Written as DNA, the CDR3 is TGTGCCAGCACCTCCGGGACAGGGTACAATGAGCAGTTCTTC.

This clone came up many times. The chain employs TRBV7-3 and TRBJ2-3; tentative D call: TRBD1 (5 bases). This CDR3 contains 15 residues. Germline assignment: CDR1 SGHTA and CDR2 FQGTGA. Trimming removed 5 bases at V and 5 bases at J, with 17 bases between. The CDR3 nucleotides are TGTGCCAGCAGCCCCAGTCTTCAGGGTGGAGATACGCAGTATTTT. The encoded protein is CASSPSLQGGDTQYF.

The J gene is TRBJ2-3, the V gene TRBV6-2 or TRBV6-3; TRBD2 matches 14 bases. Germline CDR1 reads MNHEY; CDR2 reads SVGEGT. The CDR3 is 19 amino acids. V lost 4 bases, J lost 0 bases, and 9 bases stayed unmatched. CDR3 coding DNA: TGTGCCAGCAGTTCAAGGGGACTAGCGGGAGACACTAGCACAGATACGCAGTATTTT. It translates to CASSSRGLAGDTSTDTQYF.

This clone turned up a few times. This chain connects TRBV28 to TRBJ2-1; TRBD1 is a possible D gene (5 bases). The V end was cut by 2 bases, the J end by 0 bases, with 11 bases between. The CDR3 is 16 residues long. Germline V lookup: CDR1 MDHEN, CDR2 SYDVKM. The CDR3 here is CASSLTGTASYNEQFF. CDR3 bases: TGTGCCAGCAGTTTAACAGGAACGGCCTCCTACAATGAGCAGTTCTTC.

In this sample, this clone turned up a few times. The gene calls are TRBV11-2 and TRBJ2-5; 9 bases match TRBD2. CDR3 length: 15 residues. CDR1 is SGHAT, CDR2 FQNNGV, per germline. Trimming at V came to 8 bases and at J to 4 bases, leaving 11 bases not matched to a gene. The CDR3 nucleotides read TGTGCCAGCGGAGTAGCGGGAGCCCTGGGAGAGACCCAGTACTTC. Its translation is CASGVAGALGETQYF.

The J gene is TRBJ1-3, the V gene TRBV4-2; D perhaps matches TRBD1 (5 bases). Trimming stripped 0 bases from V and 3 bases from J, with 12 bases between. The CDR3 has 16 amino acids. Germline V CDR1 and CDR2: LGHNA, YNFKEQ. The CDR3 is CASSQEGGGLGNTIYF. The CDR3 coding sequence is TGTGCCAGCAGCCAAGAGGGGGGAGGCCTTGGAAACACCATATATTTT.

Comments on this clone: The identical CDR3 is also encoded by other nucleotide sequences in the sample. The rearrangement links TRBV5-1 to TRBJ2-5, with 10 nucleotides matching TRBD1. V shed 0 bases, J shed 4 bases, and the junction held 0 bases outside the gene matches. This CDR3 contains 14 residues. Germline V CDR1 and CDR2: SGHRS, YFSETQ. The CDR3 bases are TGCGCCAGCAGCTTGGGGACAGGGGGAGAGACCCAGTACTTC. It encodes CASSLGTGGETQYF.

The chain links TRBV27 to TRBJ1-1; D might be TRBD1 (5 bases). Looked up from germline, CDR1 is MNHEY and CDR2 is SMNVEV (reference sequence). CDR3 length equals 14 residues. V dropped 5 bases and J dropped 0 bases, with 10 bases sitting between them. In DNA, the CDR3 is TGTGCCAGCAGTCCCCTGGGGCTGAACACTGAAGCTTTCTTT. Translated: CASSPLGLNTEAFF.

The chain is built from TRBV7-8 and TRBJ1-1; 7 bases align to TRBD1. With 5 bases clipped from V and 7 bases from J, the junction kept 10 bases outside the gene matches. The CDR3 has 14 residues. CDR1 and CDR2 from the germline V gene are SGHVS and FQNEAQ. The CDR3 reads CASSTRQGLIEAFF. CDR3 nucleotides: TGTGCCAGCAGCACCCGACAGGGCCTCATTGAAGCTTTCTTT.

V usage is TRBV7-9 and J usage is TRBJ2-7; 8 bases fit TRBD1. The CDR3 spans 17 residues. Germline-derived CDR1 and CDR2 are SEHNR and FQNEAQ (reference sequence). V shed 3 bases, J shed 1 base, and the junction held 11 bases outside the gene matches. This chain's CDR3 is CASSFPPGGEGSYEQYF. As DNA, the CDR3 is TGTGCCAGCAGCTTTCCCCCAGGGGGCGAGGGGTCCTACGAGCAGTACTTC.

The chain employs TRBV6-2 or TRBV6-3 and TRBJ2-7; TRBD1 is a possible D gene (6 bases). The CDR3 sequence is 14 residues long. V gave up 6 bases and J gave up 4 bases, with 16 bases separating them. Germline V lookup: CDR1 MNHEY, CDR2 SVGEGT. CDR3 residues: CASSRPHTGYEQYV. CDR3 in DNA: TGTGCCAGCAGCCGACCCCATACAGGGTACGAGCAGTACGTC.

The chain uses TRBV29-1 and TRBJ1-1; D is perhaps TRBD1 (6 bases). CDR1 and CDR2 (germline): SQVTM, ANQGSEA. The V end was cut by 7 bases, the J end by 4 bases, with 22 bases between. The CDR3 is 15 amino acids. The CDR3, as DNA: TGCAGCGCCCGCCACAGGGCGACATTGGGCACTGAAGCTTTCTTT. Translated, it gives CSARHRATLGTEAFF.

In its sample, this clone was seen a few times. The genes are TRBV18 and TRBJ1-2, with 8 bases fitting TRBD1. This CDR3 has 13 amino acids. After removal of 4 bases from V and 5 bases from J, the junction contained 3 bases not matched to a gene. CDR1 is KGHSH and CDR2 is LQKENI in the germline V gene. The CDR3 sequence is CASSRTGGYGYTF. In nucleotides, the CDR3 is TGTGCCAGCTCACGAACAGGGGGATATGGCTACACCTTC.

This clone showed up just a few times. The rearrangement uses TRBV6-2 or TRBV6-3 and TRBJ2-5; D ambiguous. V lost 5 bases, J lost 5 bases, and 12 bases lay in between. Germline CDR1 MNHEY, CDR2 SVGEGT. The CDR3 sequence is 13 residues long. This CDR3 reads CASSDTDTETQYF. The CDR3 coding sequence is TGTGCCAGCAGTGATACCGACACGGAGACCCAGTACTTC.

V is TRBV11-1 and J is TRBJ2-7; 7 bases line up with TRBD2. The CDR3 totals 16 residues. Losses at the gene ends were 0 bases for V and 2 bases for J; bases not matched to a gene: 7. Germline V gene sequence: CDR1 SGHAT, CDR2 FQDESV (reference sequence). The CDR3 reads CASSLALAERTYEQYF. The CDR3 nucleotides read TGTGCCAGCAGCTTAGCGCTAGCGGAGAGGACCTACGAGCAGTACTTC.